The TCR beta chain described here comes from a study of T cells in narcolepsy. For the study at large: Healthy controls were enrolled alongside patients with narcolepsy type 1 or type 2. General study points: Autoreactive HCRT-specific and TRIB2-specific clonotypes were marked in same-patient CSF-versus-blood CD4+ comparisons. Autoreactive clone sequences were missing from some blood memory CD4+ repertoires. Healthy controls reportedly lacked the autoreactive clonotypes serially found in patients' blood.

With V trimmed by 1 base and J by 6 bases, 9 bases remained unmatched. The CDR3 contains 16 residues. The V gene's germline CDR1 is LNHNV and CDR2 YYDKDF (reference sequence). About this clone: Its antigen remains unknown.

Measured with immunoSEQ multiplex PCR; TCRdb has only the in-frame clones, and not every one. In the table there are 34,000 or so clones, 65% to 85% of which are singletons. This sequence was found in a human donor in good health. Specimen: memory (CD45RA-) CD4+ T cells from blood. The chain carries TRBV15 and TRBJ2-1, with 7 positions matching TRBD2. Written as DNA, the CDR3 is TGTGCCACCAGCAGAGGCGGTAGGGGCGGGAGCAATGAGCAGTTCTTC. Amino acids: CATSRGGRGGSNEQFF.